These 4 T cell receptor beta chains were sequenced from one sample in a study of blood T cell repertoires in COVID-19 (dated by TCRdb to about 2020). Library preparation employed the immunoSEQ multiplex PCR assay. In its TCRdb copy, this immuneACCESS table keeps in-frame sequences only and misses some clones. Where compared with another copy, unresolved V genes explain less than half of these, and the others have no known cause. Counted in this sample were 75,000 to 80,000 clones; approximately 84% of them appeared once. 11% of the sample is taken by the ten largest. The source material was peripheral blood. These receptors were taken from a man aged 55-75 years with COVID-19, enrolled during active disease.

CDR3 DNA: TGTGCCAGCAGCTTCCTAGGGGGCGGTGAGACCCAGTACTTC. Translating it yields CASSFLGGGETQYF. This chain links TRBV5-5 with TRBJ2-5, with 7 positions matching TRBD1. The junction had 6 bases not matched to a gene; V was cut back by 2 bases and J by 5 bases. This CDR3 comprises 14 residues. Germline-derived CDR1 and CDR2 are SGHKS and YYEKEE (reference sequence).

CDR3 region: CASSLGGAVTEAFF. In DNA, the CDR3 is TGTGCCAGCAGTTTAGGGGGCGCGGTCACTGAAGCTTTCTTT. J is TRBJ1-1 and V is TRBV28; possible D gene TRBD1, 6 bases. Trimming cost V 2 bases and J 4 bases, with 11 bases left between them. This CDR3 has 14 amino acids. Germline assignment: CDR1 MDHEN and CDR2 SYDVKM. The whole variable domain, filled in from reference TRBV28 and TRBJ1-1, reads DVKVTQSSRYLVKRTGEKVFLECVQDMDHENMFWYRQDPGLGLRLIYFSYDVKMKEKGDIPEGYSVSREKKERFSLILESASTNQTSMYLCASSLGGAVTEAFFGQGTRLTVV.

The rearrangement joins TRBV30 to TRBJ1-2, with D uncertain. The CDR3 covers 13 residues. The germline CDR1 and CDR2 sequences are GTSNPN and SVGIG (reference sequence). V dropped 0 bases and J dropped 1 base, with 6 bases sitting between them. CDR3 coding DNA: TGTGCCTGGAGTGTTGTCAGTAACTATGGCTACACCTTC. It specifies CAWSVVSNYGYTF.

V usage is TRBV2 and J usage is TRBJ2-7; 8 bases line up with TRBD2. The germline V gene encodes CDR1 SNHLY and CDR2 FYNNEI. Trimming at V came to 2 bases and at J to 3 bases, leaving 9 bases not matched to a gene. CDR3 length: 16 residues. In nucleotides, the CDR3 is TGTGCCAGCAGTGAATCGGGAGGGGGGGTACGCTACGAGCAGTACTTC. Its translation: CASSESGGGVRYEQYF.